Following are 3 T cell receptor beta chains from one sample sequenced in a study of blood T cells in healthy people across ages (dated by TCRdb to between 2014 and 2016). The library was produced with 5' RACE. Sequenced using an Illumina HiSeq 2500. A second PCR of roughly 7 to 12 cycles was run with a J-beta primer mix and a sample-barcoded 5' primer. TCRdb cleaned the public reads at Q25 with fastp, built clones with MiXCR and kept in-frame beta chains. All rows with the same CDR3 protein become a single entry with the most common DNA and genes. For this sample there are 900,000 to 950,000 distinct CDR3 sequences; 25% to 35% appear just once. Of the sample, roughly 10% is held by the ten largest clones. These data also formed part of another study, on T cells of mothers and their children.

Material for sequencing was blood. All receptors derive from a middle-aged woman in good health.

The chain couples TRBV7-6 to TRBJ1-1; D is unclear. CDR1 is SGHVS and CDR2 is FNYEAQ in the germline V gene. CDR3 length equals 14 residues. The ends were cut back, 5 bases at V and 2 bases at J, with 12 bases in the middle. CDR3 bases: TGTGCCAGCAGCCCCGGGGAGGCTAACACTGAAGCTTTCTTT. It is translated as CASSPGEANTEAFF.

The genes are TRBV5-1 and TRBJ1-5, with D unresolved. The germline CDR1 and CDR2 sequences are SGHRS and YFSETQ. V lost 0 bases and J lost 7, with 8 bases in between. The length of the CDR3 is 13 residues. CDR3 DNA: TGCGCCAGCAGCTTGGATGTAGGACAGCCCCAGCATTTT. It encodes CASSLDVGQPQHF.

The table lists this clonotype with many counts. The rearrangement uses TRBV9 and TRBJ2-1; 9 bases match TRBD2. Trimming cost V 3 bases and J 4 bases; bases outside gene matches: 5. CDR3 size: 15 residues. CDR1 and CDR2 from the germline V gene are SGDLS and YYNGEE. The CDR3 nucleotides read TGTGCCAGCAGCGCTGAGCGGGGGGCTTACAATGAGCAGTTCTTC. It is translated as CASSAERGAYNEQFF. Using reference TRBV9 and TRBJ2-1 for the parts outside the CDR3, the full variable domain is DSGVTQTPKHLITATGQRVTLRCSPRSGDLSVYWYQQSLDQGLQFLIQYYNGEERAKGNILERFSAQQFPDLHSELNLSSLELGDSALYFCASSAERGAYNEQFFGPGTRLTVL.